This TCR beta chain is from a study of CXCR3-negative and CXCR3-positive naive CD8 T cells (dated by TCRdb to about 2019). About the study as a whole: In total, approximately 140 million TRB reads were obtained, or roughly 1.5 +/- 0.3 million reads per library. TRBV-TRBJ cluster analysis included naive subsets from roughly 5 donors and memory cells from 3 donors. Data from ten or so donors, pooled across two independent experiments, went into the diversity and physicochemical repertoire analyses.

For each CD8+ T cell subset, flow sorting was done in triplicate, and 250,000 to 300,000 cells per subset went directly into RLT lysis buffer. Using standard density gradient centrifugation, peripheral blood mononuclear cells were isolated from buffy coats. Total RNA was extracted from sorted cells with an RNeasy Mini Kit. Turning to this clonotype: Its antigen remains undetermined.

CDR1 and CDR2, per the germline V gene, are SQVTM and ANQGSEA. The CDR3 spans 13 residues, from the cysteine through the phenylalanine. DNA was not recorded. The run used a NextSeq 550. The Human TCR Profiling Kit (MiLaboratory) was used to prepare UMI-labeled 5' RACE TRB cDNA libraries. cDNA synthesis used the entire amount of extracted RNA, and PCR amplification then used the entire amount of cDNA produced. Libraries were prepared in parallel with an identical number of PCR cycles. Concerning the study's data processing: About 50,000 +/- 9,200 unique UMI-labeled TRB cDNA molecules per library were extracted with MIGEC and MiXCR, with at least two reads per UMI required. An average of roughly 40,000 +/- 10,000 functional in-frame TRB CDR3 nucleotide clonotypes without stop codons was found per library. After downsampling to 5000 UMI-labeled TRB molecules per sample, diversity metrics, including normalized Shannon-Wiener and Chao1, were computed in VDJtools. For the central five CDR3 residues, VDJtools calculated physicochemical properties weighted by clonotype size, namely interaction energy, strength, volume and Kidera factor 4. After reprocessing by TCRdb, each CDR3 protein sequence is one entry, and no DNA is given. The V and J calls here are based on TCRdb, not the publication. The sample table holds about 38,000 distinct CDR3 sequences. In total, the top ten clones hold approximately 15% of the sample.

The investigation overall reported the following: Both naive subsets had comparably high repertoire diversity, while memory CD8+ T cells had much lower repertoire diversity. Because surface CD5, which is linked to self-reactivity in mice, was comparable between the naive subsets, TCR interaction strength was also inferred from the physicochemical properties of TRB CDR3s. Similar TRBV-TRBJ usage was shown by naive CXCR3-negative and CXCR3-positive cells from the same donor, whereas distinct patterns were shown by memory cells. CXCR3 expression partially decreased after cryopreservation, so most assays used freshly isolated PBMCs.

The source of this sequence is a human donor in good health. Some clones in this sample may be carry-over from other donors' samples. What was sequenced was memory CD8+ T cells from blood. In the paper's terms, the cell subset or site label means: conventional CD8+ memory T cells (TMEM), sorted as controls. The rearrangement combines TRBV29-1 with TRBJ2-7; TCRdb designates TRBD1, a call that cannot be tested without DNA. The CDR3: CSVENRGTYEQYF.